The next 20 T cell receptor beta chains were all read from a single sample in a study of cytomegalovirus exposure and HLA in healthy donors. In the PCR, 60 Vbeta and 13 Jbeta primers were used. Only in-frame clones appear in the TCRdb table, and some are missing; sequencing was by immunoSEQ multiplex PCR. The table has around 200,000 clones, roughly 79% seen once. The material sequenced was PBMCs. Receptor source: a man younger than 45 in good health and CMV-seronegative.

The genes are TRBV2 and TRBJ1-5; TRBD1 is a possible D gene (6 bases). Per germline, CDR1 SNHLY and CDR2 FYNNEI. The CDR3 extends over 14 amino acids. The germline V and J ends were trimmed by 1 base and 6 bases, with 10 bases remaining between them. The DNA of the CDR3 is TGTGCCAGCAGTGAAGAACAGGGTTTTCAGCCCCAGCATTTT. This gives the protein CASSEEQGFQPQHF.

The V gene is TRBV4-2, the J gene TRBJ2-5, with D possibly being TRBD2 (6 bases). With 0 bases removed from V and 1 base from J, the gap between germline ends came to 12 bases. CDR3 size: 16 residues. The germline V gene encodes CDR1 LGHNA and CDR2 YNFKEQ. The CDR3 sequence: CASSQDQKGGQETQYF. CDR3 nucleotides: TGTGCCAGCAGCCAAGATCAGAAGGGAGGCCAAGAGACCCAGTACTTC.

The chain carries TRBV5-5 and TRBJ1-1; tentatively, D is TRBD1 (6 bases). The germline CDR1 and CDR2 sequences are SGHKS and YYEKEE (reference sequence). Deletions cut 2 bases from V and 4 bases from J, with 12 bases between. The CDR3 covers 14 residues. CDR3 sequence (DNA): TGTGCCAGCAGCTTTAGGGGGGGGCTCACTGAAGCTTTCTTT. Its protein product is CASSFRGGLTEAFF.

The V call is TRBV15, the J call TRBJ2-7; 9 positions match TRBD1. The CDR3 sequence is 16 residues long. Losses at the gene ends were 1 base for V and 0 bases for J; bases not matched to a gene: 4. Germline lookup yields CDR1 LNHNV and CDR2 YYDKDF (reference sequence). The CDR3 loop is CATSRGGTGSSYEQYF. DNA of the CDR3: TGTGCCACCAGCAGAGGAGGGACAGGGAGCTCCTACGAGCAGTACTTC.

The chain combines TRBV7-8 with TRBJ1-2, with 7 bases fitting TRBD1. The germline V gene encodes CDR1 SGHVS and CDR2 FQNEAQ. Unmatched junction bases numbered 9, after V lost 5 bases and J lost 9 bases. The CDR3 runs 13 residues. The CDR3 DNA follows: TGTGCCAGCAGCCCGAGGACAGGAATCCGCTACACCTTC. It codes for CASSPRTGIRYTF.

The chain's CDR3 is CASSSPELAGLGTQYF. The CDR3 DNA sequence: TGTGCCAGCAGTTCCCCGGAACTAGCGGGATTAGGGACCCAGTACTTC. The chain links TRBV7-9 to TRBJ2-5; 10 bases map to TRBD2. The CDR3 covers 16 residues. Germline V gives CDR1 SEHNR, CDR2 FQNEAQ (reference sequence). The J segment lost 7 bases and the V segment lost 6 bases, leaving 14 bases of the junction unmatched.

CDR3 bases: TGTGCCAGCAGTTCGTCGGTTCTATCGGAGACCCAGTACTTC. Translation: CASSSSVLSETQYF. V and J are TRBV28 and TRBJ2-5; D ambiguous. Germline V gene lookup returns CDR1 MDHEN and CDR2 SYDVKM. V lost 4 bases and J 5 bases, leaving 14 bases between the germline ends. This CDR3 has 14 amino acids.

This clone has a handful of counts. The CDR3 sequence: CASSEFRDSAYEQYF. The CDR3, as DNA: TGTGCCAGCAGTGAATTCCGGGACAGTGCCTACGAGCAGTACTTC. This rearrangement joins TRBV25-1 to TRBJ2-7; 7 bases match TRBD1. The CDR3 covers 15 residues. Per the germline V gene, CDR1 is MGHDK and CDR2 is SYGVNS. V dropped 1 base and J dropped 2; count of bases not matched to a gene: 5.

The genes are TRBV5-4 and TRBJ2-2; 9 bases are a match to TRBD2. Trimming took 6 bases from V and 5 from J; bases not matched to a gene: 8. The CDR3 spans 15 residues. Germline values: CDR1 SGHNT, CDR2 YYREEE (reference sequence). CDR3 nucleotide sequence: TGTGCCAGCAACATCGGCGGGAGGGGGACCGGGGAGCTGTTTTTT. Translation gives CASNIGGRGTGELFF.

In nucleotides, the CDR3 is TGTGCCAGCAGCCCCTGGGTACAGGAGAACACTGAAGCTTTCTTT. Its protein is CASSPWVQENTEAFF. This chain links TRBV7-6 with TRBJ1-1; D may be TRBD1 (5 bases). With 5 bases removed from V and 1 base from J, the gap between germline ends came to 14 bases. This CDR3 comprises 15 residues. Germline V gene lookup returns CDR1 SGHVS and CDR2 FNYEAQ.

In its sample, this clone was seen a few times. The gene calls are TRBV15 and TRBJ2-7, with 10 bases fitting TRBD2. The CDR3 covers 14 residues. Germline values: CDR1 LNHNV, CDR2 YYDKDF (reference sequence). V dropped 2 bases and J dropped 6; count of bases not matched to a gene: 4. CDR3: CATSRQLAGAEQYF. The CDR3 nucleotides read TGTGCCACCAGCAGACAGCTAGCGGGGGCCGAGCAGTACTTC.

This chain joins TRBV27 and TRBJ2-1; TRBD2 matches 9 bases. Germline V gene lookup returns CDR1 MNHEY and CDR2 SMNVEV (reference sequence). V was pared by 7 bases and J by 6 bases, with 16 bases of the junction left unmatched. The CDR3 contains 17 residues. CDR3 amino acids: CASTRGRAGGPGNEQFF. Written as DNA, the CDR3 is TGTGCCAGCACCCGGGGGAGGGCGGGAGGGCCCGGCAATGAGCAGTTCTTC.

This chain connects TRBV28 to TRBJ2-7; TRBD2 might be the D (5 bases). The CDR3 runs 16 residues. From germline, CDR1 is MDHEN and CDR2 SYDVKM. Trimming cost V 8 bases and J 3 bases, with 23 bases left between them. CDR3 DNA sequence: TGTGCCAGCGCCCAGTCCCATCGACGGGATGTCTACGAGCAGTACTTC. Encoded protein: CASAQSHRRDVYEQYF.

Comment on this clone: This CDR3 is also generated by other DNA sequences in the sample. The chain uses TRBV29-1 and TRBJ2-7; 9 bases fit TRBD1. Looked up from germline, CDR1 is SQVTM and CDR2 is ANQGSEA. The ends lost 6 bases at V and 0 bases at J; junction bases unmatched: 6. This CDR3 region has 14 residues. The CDR3 coding sequence is TGCAGCGTCCGTGGGACAGGGAGCTCCTACGAGCAGTACTTC. Translating it yields CSVRGTGSSYEQYF.

The V gene is TRBV6-5, the J gene TRBJ2-1; 7 bases agree with TRBD2. CDR1 is MNHEY, CDR2 SVGAGI, per germline. J was trimmed by 13 bases and V by 1 base; bases with no gene match: 13. This CDR3 has 15 residues. CDR3 protein: CASSYLSSQGGKQFF. The CDR3 DNA is TGTGCCAGCAGTTACTTGTCCTCTCAGGGAGGGAAACAGTTCTTC.

The chain uses TRBV9 and TRBJ1-2; D is undetermined. V lost 3 bases, J lost 0 bases, and 15 bases lay in between. The germline gives CDR1 SGDLS, CDR2 YYNGEE. The CDR3 sequence is 16 residues long. CDR3 DNA sequence: TGTGCCAGCAGCGCCCGAAGGGAGGCGGCTAACTATGGCTACACCTTC. Protein: CASSARREAANYGYTF.

The chain couples TRBV28 to TRBJ2-2; D remains ambiguous. The V gene's germline CDR1 is MDHEN and CDR2 SYDVKM. The CDR3 sequence is 13 residues long. Between the trimmed V and J ends, which lost 7 bases and 0 bases, there was a span of 6 bases. CDR3: CASMSANTGELFF. The CDR3 coding sequence is TGTGCCAGCATGTCAGCGAACACCGGGGAGCTGTTTTTT.

As for this clone: Different DNA sequences within this sample yield the same CDR3. The chain carries TRBV5-1 and TRBJ1-5, with D possibly being TRBD1 (6 bases). Germline lookup yields CDR1 SGHRS and CDR2 YFSETQ. The length of the CDR3 is 14 residues. V shed 4 bases and J shed 3 bases, with 11 bases lying between them. The CDR3 nucleotides read TGCGCCAGCAGCCCGACAGGACCCAATCAGCCCCAGCATTTT. Amino acid sequence: CASSPTGPNQPQHF.

The sample holds a few counts of this clone. The rearrangement joins TRBV18 to TRBJ1-5, with 7 bases that match TRBD1. Per germline, CDR1 KGHSH and CDR2 LQKENI. The V segment lost 6 bases and the J segment 0 bases; nucleotides outside the gene matches: 14. The CDR3 spans 18 residues. CDR3 DNA sequence: TGTGCCAGCTCGCCGGGGAGGACAGGAGGTTATAGCAATCAGCCCCAGCATTTT. Its translation: CASSPGRTGGYSNQPQHF.

This chain uses TRBV30 with TRBJ2-1; 8 nucleotides match TRBD2. The V gene's germline CDR1 is GTSNPN and CDR2 SVGIG (reference sequence). This CDR3 is built from 16 residues. Losses at the gene ends were 0 bases for V and 9 bases for J; bases not matched to a gene: 13. The CDR3 here is CAWSVLPGGRLSEQFF. Here the CDR3 DNA reads TGTGCCTGGAGTGTACTCCCGGGAGGGCGGTTGAGTGAGCAGTTCTTC.